The sequence of this T cell receptor (beta chain) was determined in a study of T cells after yellow fever vaccination. One entry per CDR3 protein, called by TCRdb with MiXCR from the 5' RACE reads. The sample includes around 250,000 distinct CDR3 sequences, 5.2% of them seen just once. Study findings and constraints: The secondary response was weaker, and its peak arrived faster, on day 5 versus 15.

Concerning this clonotype itself: What it binds is unknown.

The clonotype was recovered from a man between 18 and 35 years old who received the YFV17D yellow fever vaccine. This specimen was CD4+ T cells sorted from PBMCs, taken on the day of the yellow fever booster vaccination.

In DNA form, the CDR3 reads TGCGCCAGCAGCTTGTGGGGGGCAGGTGAAAAACTGTTTTTT. As protein: CASSLWGAGEKLFF. This chain uses TRBV5-1 with TRBJ1-4; D may be TRBD1 (6 bases). Trimming removed 1 base at V and 7 bases at J, with 11 bases between. The CDR3 has 14 amino acids. Germline V gene sequence: CDR1 SGHRS, CDR2 YFSETQ.